This TCR beta chain was documented in a study of cytomegalovirus exposure and HLA in healthy donors. Study observations and caveats: An analysis that came later showed most CMV-associated TCR beta chains appearing HLA-restricted.

CDR3 length equals 15 residues. The germline V gene has CDR1 MNHEY and CDR2 SVGAGI. Trimming at V came to 6 bases and at J to 5 bases, leaving 13 bases not matched to a gene. This clone occurred a few times. Its specificity is not known. Healthy individuals who donated bone marrow served as the donors. Primers: 60 Vbeta forward and 13 Jbeta reverse. As originally analysed: An analysis performed later counted 70 million to 90 million unique TCR beta chains (roughly 11 million of them shared). The protocol was immunoSEQ multiplex PCR, while the TCRdb copy is restricted to in-frame clones and leaves out a portion. V and J calls and clone size are those listed in that table; D and trimming were worked out from the DNA. There are approximately 150,000 clones in the sample; about 70% occur only once, and 10% lies in the top ten.

The V gene is TRBV6-5, the J gene TRBJ2-7; TRBD2 aligns across 7 bases. This receptor was identified in a man aged 25-45 years in good health and CMV-seropositive. Sequences were obtained from PBMCs. The CDR3 coding sequence is TGTGCCAGCAGCCGTATAGCGCGGGGAGGGGACGAGCAGTACTTC. The encoded protein is CASSRIARGGDEQYF.